Listed below are T cell receptor beta chains from one sample, sequenced in a study of cytomegalovirus exposure and HLA in healthy donors. Produced via immunoSEQ multiplex PCR; TCRdb's table is partial and in-frame only. This sample's table has about 33,000 clones. Sequencing used PBMCs. The receptors stem from a woman in her thirties or forties in good health and CMV-seropositive. The CDR3 runs from the conserved cysteine through the conserved F or W. D genes are given only for firm matches.

TRBV6-5	TRBD2	16	TRBJ2-7	CASSYSQRELGDEQYF	TGTGCCAGCAGTTACTCCCAGCGGGAGTTAGGCGACGAGCAGTACTTC
TRBV7-2	NA	11	TRBJ2-7	CASSSAYEQYF	TGTGCCAGCAGCTCCGCCTACGAGCAGTACTTC
TRBV7-8	TRBD1	18	TRBJ2-3	CASSLVWGGQGSTDTQYF	TGTGCCAGCAGCTTAGTCTGGGGGGGACAGGGGAGCACAGATACGCAGTATTTT
TRBV7-9	NA	13	TRBJ1-2	CASSPTGAYGYTF	TGTGCCAGCAGCCCAACAGGAGCCTATGGCTACACCTTC
TRBV15	NA	14	TRBJ1-1	CATSQRRSDTEAFF	TGTGCCACCAGCCAGAGGAGATCGGACACTGAAGCTTTCTTT
TRBV10-3	NA	14	TRBJ2-4	CAISEQTGKNIQYF	TGTGCCATCAGTGAGCAAACAGGCAAAAACATTCAGTACTTC
TRBV4-1	NA	15	TRBJ1-2	CASSQGWRGDYGYTF	TGCGCCAGCAGCCAAGGGTGGAGGGGAGATTATGGCTACACCTTC
TRBV4-3	NA	13	TRBJ1-2	CASSQDFLGGYTF	TGCGCCAGCAGCCAGGACTTCCTCGGGGGCTACACCTTC
TRBV4-1	TRBD1	15	TRBJ2-7	CASSQGTGTAYEQYF	TGCGCCAGCAGCCAAGGGACAGGGACCGCCTACGAGCAGTACTTC
TRBV2	NA	13	TRBJ1-1	CASRSRENTEAFF	TGTGCCAGCAGGTCCAGGGAGAACACTGAAGCTTTCTTT
TRBV2	NA	13	TRBJ1-1	CASRLSRGFEAFF	TGTGCCAGCAGATTGAGCAGGGGCTTTGAAGCTTTCTTT
TRBV19	TRBD2	15	TRBJ2-7	CASSITSSGSYEQYF	TGTGCCAGTAGTATAACGTCTAGCGGATCCTACGAGCAGTACTTC
TRBV19	TRBD2	17	TRBJ2-5	CASSTHLIAGGAETQYF	TGTGCCAGTAGTACCCATCTTATAGCGGGGGGAGCCGAGACCCAGTACTTC
TRBV9	NA	15	TRBJ2-1	CASSASSTVNLEQFF	TGTGCCAGCAGCGCCTCTAGCACTGTAAATCTTGAGCAGTTCTTC
TRBV10-3	NA	16	TRBJ2-7	CAISESRTSQAYEQYF	TGTGCCATCAGTGAGTCTAGGACAAGTCAAGCCTACGAGCAGTACTTC
TRBV2	NA	14	TRBJ2-1	CASSYSDSYNEQFF	TGTGCCAGCAGTTACTCCGATAGCTACAATGAGCAGTTCTTC
TRBV6-5	TRBD1	14	TRBJ2-7	CASADRGGSYEQYF	TGTGCCAGCGCTGACAGGGGGGGCTCCTACGAGCAGTACTTC
TRBV5-4	NA	16	TRBJ2-2	CASSSHDRRYSGELFF	TGTGCCAGCAGCTCACATGACAGGAGATATTCCGGGGAGCTGTTTTTT
TRBV4-1	NA	15	TRBJ1-2	CASSQDIGEPYGYTF	TGCGCCAGCAGCCAAGATATAGGGGAACCCTATGGCTACACCTTC
TRBV6-5	TRBD2	15	TRBJ2-3	CASSATSGITDTQYF	TGTGCCAGCAGTGCCACTAGCGGGATCACAGATACGCAGTATTTT
TRBV10-3	TRBD1	14	TRBJ1-4	CASKKTGDNEKLFF	TGTGCCAGCAAGAAAACAGGGGACAATGAAAAACTGTTTTTT
TRBV18	TRBD2	17	TRBJ2-4	CASSLTSGILAKNIQYF	TGTGCCAGCTCACTGACTAGCGGGATACTAGCCAAAAACATTCAGTACTTC
TRBV6-1	TRBD2	16	TRBJ2-7	CASSDARGGGTYEQYF	TGTGCCAGCAGTGACGCGAGGGGCGGGGGAACCTACGAGCAGTACTTC
TRBV29-1	TRBD2	13	TRBJ2-5	CSVGGGLEETQYF	TGCAGCGTTGGGGGGGGACTAGAGGAGACCCAGTACTTC
TRBV28	NA	15	TRBJ1-5	CASAGDYEAYQPQHF	TGTGCCAGCGCAGGTGATTATGAAGCATATCAGCCCCAGCATTTT
TRBV7-9	NA	16	TRBJ2-7	CASSKPTGLKSYEQYF	TGTGCCAGCAGCAAACCGACAGGATTAAAATCCTACGAGCAGTACTTC
TRBV27	TRBD1	16	TRBJ2-7	CASGGLAGTGFHEQYF	TGTGCCAGCGGTGGATTGGCCGGGACAGGGTTCCACGAGCAGTACTTC
TRBV6-5	NA	13	TRBJ1-3	CASTRFPGNTIYF	TGTGCCAGCACCAGATTCCCAGGAAACACCATATATTTT
TRBV28	TRBD1	13	TRBJ2-7	CASNVQGAYEQYF	TGTGCCAGCAACGTACAGGGGGCCTACGAGCAGTACTTC
TRBV27	NA	14	TRBJ1-1	CASSLGRGGTEAFF	TGTGCCAGCAGTCTAGGGAGAGGTGGCACTGAAGCTTTCTTT
TRBV6-1	NA	12	TRBJ2-3	CASMQGTDTQYF	TGTGCCAGCATGCAGGGCACAGATACGCAGTATTTT
TRBV19	TRBD2	16	TRBJ2-2	CASSTYSGANTGELFF	TGTGCCAGTAGTACTTATAGCGGGGCGAACACCGGGGAGCTGTTTTTT
TRBV27	TRBD2	15	TRBJ2-7	CASSRKGRGSYEQYF	TGTGCCAGCAGCCGGAAGGGGCGGGGGTCCTACGAGCAGTACTTC
TRBV21-1	NA	15	TRBJ2-2	CASSKGGWGPGELFF	TGTGCCAGCAGCAAAGGGGGCTGGGGGCCCGGGGAGCTGTTTTTT
TRBV5-1	TRBD2	18	TRBJ2-2	CASKRGFGSGSTAGELFF	TGCGCCAGCAAACGAGGGTTCGGGAGCGGGAGTACGGCCGGGGAGCTGTTTTTT
TRBV6-5	TRBD1	14	TRBJ1-6	CASSRRQGRSPLHF	TGTGCCAGCAGTCGTCGACAGGGACGCTCACCCCTCCACTTT
TRBV5-8	NA	14	TRBJ1-5	CASSPPTENGPQHF	TGTGCCAGCAGCCCCCCGACAGAGAACGGGCCCCAGCATTTT
TRBV7-2	TRBD2	16	TRBJ2-7	CASSPRTSGSRYEQYF	TGTGCCAGCAGCCCGCGGACTAGCGGGAGCCGGTACGAGCAGTACTTC
TRBV19	NA	15	TRBJ2-7	CASSNAGASAYEQYF	TGTGCCAGTAGTAACGCAGGGGCAAGCGCCTACGAGCAGTACTTC
TRBV27	NA	13	TRBJ2-7	CASSLDSSYEQYF	TGTGCCAGCAGTTTAGACAGCTCCTACGAGCAGTACTTC
TRBV29-1	TRBD1	13	TRBJ1-1	CSAGQAVNTEAFF	TGCAGCGCCGGACAGGCCGTGAACACTGAAGCTTTCTTT
TRBV2	TRBD1	19	TRBJ1-4	CASSHGQGASYDLLEKLFF	TGTGCCAGCAGCCACGGACAGGGGGCATCATATGACTTACTTGAAAAACTGTTTTTT
TRBV2	TRBD2	18	TRBJ2-2	CASSGVEVAGKNTGELFF	TGTGCCAGCAGTGGAGTTGAGGTAGCGGGTAAAAACACCGGGGAGCTGTTTTTT
TRBV7-6	TRBD1	14	TRBJ2-7	CASSSGQGTYEQYF	TGTGCCAGCAGCTCCGGACAGGGGACCTACGAGCAGTACTTC
TRBV7-2	TRBD2	17	TRBJ2-1	CASSFTVLAAPYNEQFF	TGTGCCAGCAGCTTTACCGTCCTAGCGGCACCCTACAATGAGCAGTTCTTC
TRBV6-6	TRBD2	15	TRBJ2-7	CASSYTAGGEYEQYF	TGTGCCAGCAGTTACACGGCGGGAGGGGAATACGAGCAGTACTTC
TRBV7-9	NA	13	TRBJ2-7	CASSLDSSYEQYF	TGTGCCAGCAGCTTGGACAGTTCCTACGAGCAGTACTTC
TRBV10-3	NA	13	TRBJ1-1	CAISEFQNTEAFF	TGTGCCATCAGTGAATTTCAGAACACTGAAGCTTTCTTT
TRBV27	NA	14	TRBJ1-5	CASIPNQTNQPQHF	TGTGCCAGCATTCCTAACCAGACTAATCAGCCCCAGCATTTT
TRBV9	NA	16	TRBJ1-2	CASSRAGTRGPWGYTF	TGTGCCAGCAGCCGAGCCGGGACAAGGGGACCCTGGGGCTACACCTTC
TRBV9	NA	15	TRBJ1-3	CASSVGGGDGNTIYF	TGTGCCAGCAGCGTAGGCGGCGGGGACGGAAACACCATATATTTT
TRBV6-5	TRBD1	13	TRBJ1-2	CASSDRGGDGYTF	TGTGCCAGCAGCGACAGGGGAGGGGATGGCTACACCTTC
TRBV28	TRBD2	15	TRBJ2-1	CASRPGLAGVNEQFF	TGTGCCAGCAGACCAGGACTAGCGGGAGTAAATGAGCAGTTCTTC
TRBV19	TRBD1	12	TRBJ1-2	CASEDRGYGYTF	TGTGCCAGCGAAGACAGGGGCTATGGCTACACCTTC
TRBV4-3	TRBD1	12	TRBJ1-2	CASRQDRHGYTF	TGCGCCAGCAGACAGGACAGGCATGGCTACACCTTC
TRBV19	TRBD2	16	TRBJ2-1	CASPGGGRAGAAEQFF	TGTGCCAGTCCTGGCGGTGGGCGAGCGGGGGCTGCCGAGCAGTTCTTC
TRBV7-3	NA	14	TRBJ2-3	CASSPSSRGDTQYF	TGTGCCAGCAGCCCGTCCTCAAGGGGGGATACGCAGTATTTT
TRBV7-2	NA	14	TRBJ1-1	CASSPPMGQGEAFF	TGTGCCAGCAGCCCGCCAATGGGGCAGGGTGAAGCTTTCTTT